This TCR beta chain was documented in a study of CD8+ T cells in alopecia areata. Study-wide points: Any link of baseline CD8+ expansion to response, resting on one nonresponder, remains uncertain. Clonality was higher in lesional than normal scalp, especially in alopecia totalis/universalis. On tofacitinib, scalp clonality and expanded CD8+ clones among top 100 fell significantly.

Worth noting for this clone: Its antigen remains unknown.

Treatment given: oral pan-JAK inhibitor, 5-10 mg twice daily. Alopecia areata patients provided lesional scalp punch biopsies and peripheral blood. Extracted from the samples, RNA was reverse transcribed into cDNA to serve as the sequencing template. The protocol was immunoSEQ multiplex PCR, while the TCRdb copy is restricted to in-frame clones and leaves out a portion. The data show approximately 300,000 clones, more than 45% seen once. Germline CDR1 reads DFQATT; CDR2 reads SNEGSKA (reference sequence). V was cut by 1 base and J by 12 bases, with 3 bases left in between. The CDR3 consists of 8 residues.

This TCR derives from a human donor with alopecia areata. This specimen consisted of CD4+ T cells sorted from blood, obtained at week 24, from a patient treated with tofacitinib. The V call is TRBV20-1, the J call TRBJ1-2, with unresolved D. The CDR3 sequence: CSARGNTF. As DNA, the CDR3 is TGCAGTGCTAGAGGGAACACCTTC.